One T cell receptor beta chain is described in this entry. The antigen is unknown. The data are from a study of cytomegalovirus exposure and HLA in healthy donors. PCR involved 60 Vbeta and 13 Jbeta primers. TCRdb's table, derived via immunoSEQ multiplex PCR, lists solely in-frame clones and lacks some. The sample shows 65,000 to 85,000 clones, about 80% of them seen only once. CDR3 length equals 17 residues. Per the germline V gene, CDR1 is SGHNT and CDR2 is YENEEA. V dropped 5 bases and J dropped 2; count of bases not matched to a gene: 7. Study findings and constraints: Usually a TCR sequence was rare, but some public TCRs were found in many donors. Donor immune exposure was known only as CMV serostatus. The classifier reportedly diagnosed cytomegalovirus status with high sensitivity and specificity.

The chain couples TRBV11-3 to TRBJ2-1, with 12 bases matching TRBD2. The receptor was isolated from a man in his fifties in good health and CMV-seropositive. Sequencing input: PBMCs. The CDR3 spells CASSSGTSGYTYNEQFF. The CDR3 nucleotides are TGTGCCAGCAGCAGCGGGACTAGCGGGTACACCTACAATGAGCAGTTCTTC.